This entry is about one T cell receptor (beta chain). Its antigen is still unknown. Assay used: immunoSEQ multiplex PCR; TCRdb lists only in-frame clones, some missing. The sample gives about 41,000 clones, 95% of which show up once; more than 0.45% is in the top ten. The data are from a study of graft-versus-host responses after intestinal transplantation. Trimming removed 0 bases from V and 4 bases from J; junction bases left unmatched: 8. The CDR3 extends over 17 amino acids. CDR1 LGHNA and CDR2 YNFKEQ come from the germline V gene. This sample comprised unstimulated CD8+ T cells sorted from spleen or lymph node cells, obtained before transplant. The TCR sequence derives from a human donor who was the organ donor for an intestinal transplant. The chain employs TRBV4-2 and TRBJ2-1, with 8 bases fitting TRBD2. The CDR3: CASSQDQTSGLYNEQFF. The CDR3 bases are TGTGCCAGCAGCCAAGACCAAACTAGCGGCCTATACAATGAGCAGTTCTTC.